Listed here are 25 T cell receptor beta chains from one sample, sequenced in a study of blood T cell repertoires in COVID-19. Libraries were prepared by immunoSEQ multiplex PCR; TCRdb keeps only in-frame clonotypes and omits some of them. Of roughly 410,000 clones in the sample, around 89% were seen once. Sequencing used peripheral blood. The receptors here all came from a woman in her 40s with COVID-19, enrolled during active disease.

The chain recombines TRBV5-6 with TRBJ1-3, with D maybe TRBD1 (5 bases). Germline CDR1 reads SGHDT; CDR2 reads YYEEEE. V lost 1 base to trimming and J lost 0 bases, with 11 bases between them. This CDR3 has 16 residues. The DNA of the CDR3 is TGTGCCAGCAGCTTGCCGGACACTCTCTCTGGAAACACCATATATTTT. The encoded protein is CASSLPDTLSGNTIYF.

The chain couples TRBV5-8 to TRBJ1-4; 10 bases are a match to TRBD1. Trimming at V came to 4 bases and at J to 6 bases, leaving 6 bases not matched to a gene. Per germline, CDR1 SGHTS and CDR2 YDEGEE. The CDR3 runs to 15 residues. The CDR3 reads CASSDGTGVDEKLFF. CDR3 DNA: TGTGCCAGCAGCGACGGGACAGGGGTAGATGAAAAACTGTTTTTT.

This chain joins TRBV5-1 and TRBJ2-7; TRBD2 agrees at 11 bases. This CDR3 comprises 18 residues. V gave up 4 bases and J gave up 2 bases; unmatched junction bases: 14. The germline CDR1 and CDR2 sequences are SGHRS and YFSETQ. Written as DNA, the CDR3 is TGCGCCAGCAGCGTGGTGGTGAGGACTAGCGGGTTTCCCTACGAGCAGTACTTC. Its protein product is CASSVVVRTSGFPYEQYF.

CDR3 DNA: TGTGCCACCGGGACAGGGGGGGGAGGTGGTACGCAGTATTTT. Protein sequence: CATGTGGGGGTQYF. The chain employs TRBV6-6 and TRBJ2-3; 11 nucleotides agree with TRBD1. The germline V gene has CDR1 MNHNY and CDR2 SVGAGI (reference sequence). This CDR3 is 14 amino acids long. V lost 10 bases to trimming and J lost 8 bases; unmatched junction nucleotides: 11.

The chain has TRBV4-3 and TRBJ2-7, with TRBD2 matching 11 bases. With 4 bases clipped from V and 5 bases from J, the junction kept 13 bases outside the gene matches. Germline CDR1 LGHNA, CDR2 YSLEER. CDR3 length: 17 amino acids. The CDR3 region is CASSLPETSGNRNEQYF. CDR3 DNA: TGCGCCAGCAGCCTCCCAGAGACTAGCGGGAACAGAAACGAGCAGTACTTC.

The V call is TRBV24-1, the J call TRBJ2-1; 11 bases agree with TRBD1. The V gene's germline CDR1 is KGHDR and CDR2 SFDVKD. The V and J ends lost 4 bases and 3 bases, in that order; junction bases with no gene match: 4. The CDR3 totals 16 residues. In DNA, the CDR3 is TGTGCCACCAGTGACTCGGACAGGGGGCACTACAATGAGCAGTTCTTC. This translates into CATSDSDRGHYNEQFF.

This sequence joins TRBV5-6 and TRBJ2-7; 8 positions agree with TRBD2. The V gene's germline CDR1 is SGHDT and CDR2 YYEEEE. Trimming at V came to 4 bases and at J to 3 bases, leaving 6 bases not matched to a gene. The CDR3 is made up of 14 amino acids. CDR3 amino acids: CASSAGGPFYEQYF. DNA of the CDR3: TGTGCCAGCAGCGCGGGGGGCCCTTTCTACGAGCAGTACTTC. The whole variable domain, filled in from reference TRBV5-6 and TRBJ2-7, reads DAGVTQSPTHLIKTRGQQVTLRCSPKSGHDTVSWYQQALGQGPQFIFQYYEEEERQRGNFPDRFSGHQFPNYSSELNVNALLLGDSALYLCASSAGGPFYEQYFGPGTRLTVT.

The chain uses TRBV7-6 and TRBJ1-5; D is perhaps TRBD1 (6 bases). Trimming stripped 0 bases from V and 2 bases from J, with 11 bases between. Germline lookup yields CDR1 SGHVS and CDR2 FNYEAQ. This CDR3 comprises 16 residues. Here the CDR3 DNA reads TGTGCCAGCAGCTTAGCTACGGCAGGGGGCAATCAGCCCCAGCATTTT. It translates to CASSLATAGGNQPQHF.

V gene TRBV27 combines with J gene TRBJ2-1; 9 bases agree with TRBD2. V trimming: 2 bases; J trimming: 9 bases; junction bases outside the gene matches: 8. Per germline, CDR1 MNHEY and CDR2 SMNVEV (reference sequence). This CDR3 region has 15 residues. CDR3 loop: CASSLRASGKGEQFF. CDR3 DNA sequence: TGTGCCAGCAGTTTAAGGGCTAGCGGGAAAGGTGAGCAGTTCTTC.

The chain is built from TRBV6-5 and TRBJ1-2, with 10 bases fitting TRBD1. V was clipped by 8 bases and J by 4 bases; unmatched bases: 1. The CDR3 has 12 amino acids. The germline CDR1 and CDR2 sequences are MNHEY and SVGAGI. CDR3 protein: CASRQGAYGYTF. DNA of the CDR3: TGTGCCAGCCGACAGGGGGCCTATGGCTACACCTTC.

V and J are TRBV28 and TRBJ2-7, with 8 bases aligning to TRBD1. From germline, CDR1 is MDHEN and CDR2 SYDVKM. Trimming removed 2 bases from V and 3 bases from J; junction bases left unmatched: 3. The CDR3 is made up of 14 amino acids. CDR3 bases: TGTGCCAGCAGTTTAGTGGGACAGGACTACGAGCAGTACTTC. This sequence encodes CASSLVGQDYEQYF.

This clone was seen many times. The V call is TRBV6-5, the J call TRBJ2-1, with TRBD2 identical over 11 bases. CDR3 length equals 13 residues. The germline gives CDR1 MNHEY, CDR2 SVGAGI. V was clipped by 6 bases and J by 7 bases; unmatched bases: 2. The CDR3 loop reads CASSGLAGNEQFF. The CDR3 DNA reads TGTGCCAGCAGCGGACTAGCGGGTAATGAGCAGTTCTTC.

This chain connects TRBV10-3 to TRBJ1-5; D gene ambiguous. The germline V and J ends were trimmed by 0 bases and 2 bases, with 11 bases remaining between them. Germline CDR1 and CDR2: ENHRY and SYGVKD. The CDR3 spans 16 residues. In nucleotides, the CDR3 is TGTGCCATCAGTGAGTCATGGGCAGTGGGCAATCAGCCCCAGCATTTT. Residues: CAISESWAVGNQPQHF.

The chain couples TRBV7-9 to TRBJ1-1; 7 bases are a match to TRBD1. J was trimmed by 0 bases and V by 4 bases; bases with no gene match: 8. The CDR3 is 16 residues long. Germline V CDR1 and CDR2: SEHNR, FQNEAQ (reference sequence). CDR3 residues: CASSSRRGLMNTEAFF. DNA for the CDR3: TGTGCCAGCAGCTCTCGAAGGGGGCTCATGAACACTGAAGCTTTCTTT.

This rearrangement joins TRBV5-6 to TRBJ1-3, with 7 bases identical to TRBD1. Unmatched junction bases numbered 6, after V lost 2 bases and J lost 4 bases. CDR3 length: 15 amino acids. Germline-derived CDR1 and CDR2 are SGHDT and YYEEEE. The CDR3 region is CASSFRGPAGNTIYF. Here the CDR3 DNA reads TGTGCCAGCAGCTTTAGGGGGCCAGCGGGAAACACCATATATTTT.

The CDR3 is CASSLGGGEINSPLHF. CDR3 nucleotide sequence: TGCGCCAGCAGCTTGGGAGGCGGGGAGATTAATTCACCCCTCCACTTT. The chain joins TRBV5-1 to TRBJ1-6, with D hard to call. Germline loops: CDR1 SGHRS, CDR2 YFSETQ. This CDR3 is built from 16 residues. V gave up 0 bases and J gave up 6 bases, with 13 bases separating them.

The rearrangement links TRBV9 to TRBJ1-2; D remains unclear. The V and J ends lost 4 bases and 1 base respectively, with 11 bases between them. This CDR3 is built from 14 residues. Germline V CDR1 and CDR2: SGDLS, YYNGEE. CDR3 nucleotides: TGTGCCAGCAGCCCTCGGGATTTTAACTATGGCTACACCTTC. Its translation: CASSPRDFNYGYTF.

This clone was seen just once. The chain uses TRBV6-6 and TRBJ1-5; 7 bases map to TRBD1. This CDR3 is 14 amino acids long. Losses at the gene ends were 6 bases for V and 0 bases for J; bases not matched to a gene: 2. CDR1 and CDR2 (germline): MNHNY, SVGAGI (reference sequence). CDR3 coding DNA: TGTGCCAGCAGGGGACAGACTAGCAATCAGCCCCAGCATTTT. Residues: CASRGQTSNQPQHF.

The CDR3 bases are TGTGCCAGCAGTTCTCAGGGACTATTACTTAGCACAGATACGCAGTATTTT. It translates to CASSSQGLLLSTDTQYF. This rearrangement joins TRBV28 to TRBJ2-3; 7 bases are shared with TRBD2. With V trimmed by 4 bases and J by 0 bases, 10 bases remained unmatched. The germline V gene encodes CDR1 MDHEN and CDR2 SYDVKM. The CDR3 is 17 amino acids.

This chain joins TRBV7-6 and TRBJ1-1; a possible D gene is TRBD1 (6 bases). The germline CDR1 and CDR2 sequences are SGHVS and FNYEAQ. The CDR3 runs to 18 residues. V gave up 1 base and J gave up 1 base, with 19 bases separating them. CDR3 DNA: TGTGCCAGCAGCTTAGATCCTTTGGGGGCTTCCCGGAACACTGAAGCTTTCTTT. It is translated as CASSLDPLGASRNTEAFF.

This chain connects TRBV7-8 to TRBJ1-5; the D gene is possibly TRBD1 (6 bases). This CDR3 has 15 amino acids. The ends were cut back, 5 bases at V and 9 bases at J, with 20 bases in the middle. Germline CDR1 reads SGHVS; CDR2 reads FQNEAQ. DNA for the CDR3: TGTGCCAGCAGCCCCTATCTTGGGGGCCCGGGGCCCCAGCATTTT. Translating it yields CASSPYLGGPGPQHF.

The chain carries TRBV28 and TRBJ1-2; TRBD1 matches at 7 bases. Germline CDR1 MDHEN, CDR2 SYDVKM. The CDR3 consists of 15 residues. J was trimmed by 2 bases and V by 3 bases; bases with no gene match: 6. In DNA form, the CDR3 reads TGTGCCAGCAGTTTGACAGGGTTCCGCAACTATGGCTACACCTTC. The encoded protein is CASSLTGFRNYGYTF.

The V call is TRBV6-6, the J call TRBJ2-6; TRBD1 matches at 9 bases. V dropped 5 bases and J dropped 0; count of bases not matched to a gene: 8. Germline V CDR1 and CDR2: MNHNY, SVGAGI (reference sequence). This CDR3 region has 18 residues. CDR3 nucleotides: TGTGCCAGCAGTCCAAGACAGGGGGAAATCTCTGGGGCCAACGTCCTGACTTTC. Its translation is CASSPRQGEISGANVLTF.

This clone appeared once. This chain uses TRBV6-5 with TRBJ2-7; 7 bases match TRBD1. Per the germline V gene, CDR1 is MNHEY and CDR2 is SVGAGI. CDR3 length equals 14 residues. J lost 2 bases, V lost 5 bases, and 6 bases had no gene match. CDR3 sequence: CASSPRQGPYEQYF. CDR3 DNA sequence: TGTGCCAGCAGTCCCCGACAGGGCCCCTACGAGCAGTACTTC.

The chain uses TRBV19 and TRBJ2-7; D might be TRBD1 (6 bases). The germline V gene has CDR1 LNHDA and CDR2 SQIVND (reference sequence). The germline V and J ends were trimmed by 1 base and 2 bases, with 9 bases remaining between them. This CDR3 comprises 14 residues. DNA for the CDR3: TGTGCCAGTAGTATAGGGACAGCAACCTACGAGCAGTACTTC. Translation gives CASSIGTATYEQYF.